There are many counts of the clone carrying this T cell receptor (beta chain). As yet, its antigen is unknown. The data were taken from a study of T cell responses to AZD1222 COVID-19 vaccine. Study-level findings and limits: Researchers took repertoire samples only after the peak T cell response had come.

V dropped 0 bases and J dropped 2; count of bases not matched to a gene: 7. Germline-derived CDR1 and CDR2 are LGHNA and YNFKEQ. The CDR3 contains 16 residues. Only in-frame clones appear in the TCRdb table, and some are missing; sequencing was by immunoSEQ multiplex PCR. The sample records about 72,000 clones, 80% to 90% being singletons. This chain links TRBV4-2 with TRBJ2-7, with 7 bases that match TRBD1. The source material was peripheral blood, sampled on day 0 of AZD1222 vaccination. The TCR comes from an adult in good health. CDR3 coding DNA: TGTGCCAGCAGCCAAGAGGCGTCTGACAGGGCCTACGAGCAGTACTTC. The encoded protein is CASSQEASDRAYEQYF.